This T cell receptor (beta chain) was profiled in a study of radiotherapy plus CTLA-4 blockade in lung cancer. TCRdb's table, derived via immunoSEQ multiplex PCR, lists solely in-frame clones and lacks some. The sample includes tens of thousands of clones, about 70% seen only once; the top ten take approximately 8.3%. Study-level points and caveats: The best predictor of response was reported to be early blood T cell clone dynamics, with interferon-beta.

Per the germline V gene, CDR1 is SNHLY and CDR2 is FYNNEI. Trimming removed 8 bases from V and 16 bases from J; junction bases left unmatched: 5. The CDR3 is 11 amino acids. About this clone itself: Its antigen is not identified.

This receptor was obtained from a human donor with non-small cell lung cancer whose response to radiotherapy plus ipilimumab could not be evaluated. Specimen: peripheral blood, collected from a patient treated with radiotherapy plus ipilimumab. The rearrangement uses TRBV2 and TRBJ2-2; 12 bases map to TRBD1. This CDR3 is CASGRDRGRFF. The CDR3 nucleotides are TGTGCCAGCGGACGGGACAGGGGGCGGTTTTTT.